What follows are 21 T cell receptor beta chains derived from one specimen sequenced in a study of T cell responses to AZD1222 COVID-19 vaccine. TCRdb keeps only in-frame clones here, not all; method: immunoSEQ multiplex PCR. The table includes more than 110,000 clones, 70% to 90% detected once. Material: peripheral blood, obtained on day 0 of AZD1222 vaccination. All receptors derive from an adult in good health.

The CDR3 loop reads CASSGDPSYNEQFF. The CDR3 DNA reads as TGTGCCAGCAGCGGTGACCCCTCCTACAATGAGCAGTTCTTC. The genes are TRBV5-4 and TRBJ2-1; no firm D call. The germline CDR1 and CDR2 sequences are SGHNT and YYREEE (reference sequence). With 4 bases removed from V and 0 bases from J, the gap between germline ends came to 8 bases. The CDR3 length is 14 residues.

The J gene is TRBJ2-1, the V gene TRBV30; 10 bases align to TRBD1. The CDR3 is made up of 14 amino acids. Germline V lookup: CDR1 GTSNPN, CDR2 SVGIG (reference sequence). The J segment lost 6 bases and the V segment lost 3 bases, leaving 5 bases of the junction unmatched. CDR3 sequence: CAWSRDRGSNEQFF. CDR3 coding DNA: TGTGCCTGGAGCCGGGACAGGGGATCCAATGAGCAGTTCTTC.

This chain links TRBV4-3 with TRBJ1-1; tentative D call: TRBD1 (6 bases). V lost 3 bases, J lost 5 bases, and 16 bases lay in between. This CDR3 comprises 15 residues. Per germline, CDR1 LGHNA and CDR2 YSLEER. DNA of the CDR3: TGCGCCAGCAGCCACCAACAGGGCGTTGTGACTGAAGCTTTCTTT. This encodes CASSHQQGVVTEAFF.

This chain connects TRBV28 to TRBJ2-7, with D unresolved. Between the trimmed V and J ends, which lost 8 bases and 2 bases, there was a span of 16 bases. Germline V gene sequence: CDR1 MDHEN, CDR2 SYDVKM. The CDR3 has 14 residues. The CDR3 reads CASFTWAATYEQYF. In DNA form, the CDR3 reads TGTGCCAGCTTTACCTGGGCAGCCACCTACGAGCAGTACTTC.

The chain couples TRBV2 to TRBJ2-2; D is undetermined. Germline assignment: CDR1 SNHLY and CDR2 FYNNEI. The CDR3 consists of 16 residues. The ends were cut back, 0 bases at V and 2 bases at J, with 10 bases in the middle. The CDR3 loop is CASSEARKLNTGELFF. CDR3 DNA: TGTGCCAGCAGTGAAGCGCGAAAACTCAACACCGGGGAGCTGTTTTTT.

This clone is labeled as medium-sized. V is TRBV11-3 and J is TRBJ1-2; a possible D gene is TRBD1 (6 bases). CDR1 and CDR2 (germline): SGHNT, YENEEA. The V end was cut by 8 bases, the J end by 5 bases, with 18 bases between. The CDR3 sequence is 14 residues long. CDR3 sequence (DNA): TGTGCCAGCGACGCACAGGGTCTAGAGTATGGCTACACCTTC. Amino acid sequence: CASDAQGLEYGYTF.

The chain has TRBV9 and TRBJ2-7; 8 bases are a match to TRBD1. J was trimmed by 2 bases and V by 4 bases; bases with no gene match: 14. The CDR3 is 17 amino acids. CDR1 is SGDLS, CDR2 YYNGEE, per germline. In nucleotides, the CDR3 is TGTGCCAGCAGCCACAATCCAGACAGGGGCAGTACCTACGAGCAGTACTTC. Encoded protein: CASSHNPDRGSTYEQYF.

The gene calls are TRBV30 and TRBJ2-1; TRBD1 aligns across 9 bases. Germline V CDR1 and CDR2: GTSNPN, SVGIG (reference sequence). CDR3 length equals 13 residues. The V and J ends lost 2 bases and 8 bases, in that order; junction bases with no gene match: 4. The CDR3: CAWSMGQGDEQFF. The CDR3 DNA sequence: TGTGCCTGGAGTATGGGACAGGGTGATGAGCAGTTCTTC. Filled out from reference TRBV30 and TRBJ2-1, the complete variable domain reads SQTIHQWPATLVQPVGSPLSLECTVEGTSNPNLYWYRQAAGRGLQLLFYSVGIGQISSEVPQNLSASRPQDRQFILSSKKLLLSDSGFYLCAWSMGQGDEQFFGPGTRLTVL.

This chain links TRBV2 with TRBJ2-3; D may be TRBD1 (6 bases). Trimming took off 1 base at V and 5 bases at J, with 10 bases between the two ends. This CDR3 has 14 amino acids. Germline values: CDR1 SNHLY, CDR2 FYNNEI. Written as DNA, the CDR3 is TGTGCCAGCAGTGAAGGTGGGGGCGGAGATACGCAGTATTTT. Residues: CASSEGGGGDTQYF.

This rearrangement joins TRBV6-2 or TRBV6-3 to TRBJ1-1; 9 bases fit TRBD1. J gave up 5 bases and V 6 bases, and 7 bases lay outside the gene matches. CDR3 size: 14 residues. Germline lookup yields CDR1 MNHEY and CDR2 SVGEGT. The CDR3 DNA follows: TGTGCCAGCAGCTGGACAGGGGACTCGACTGAAGCTTTCTTT. This codes for CASSWTGDSTEAFF.

The chain couples TRBV7-2 to TRBJ1-2; the match to TRBD1 covers 8 bases. J lost 6 bases, V lost 4 bases, and 7 bases had no gene match. Germline V CDR1 and CDR2: SGHTA, FQGNSA. The CDR3 has 14 residues. This CDR3 reads CASSSRTGTHGYTF. Here the CDR3 DNA reads TGTGCCAGCAGCTCCCGGACAGGGACGCATGGCTACACCTTC.

The gene calls are TRBV28 and TRBJ2-1; TRBD1 matches 9 bases. This CDR3 is built from 14 residues. Germline V gene lookup returns CDR1 MDHEN and CDR2 SYDVKM. With V trimmed by 2 bases and J by 5 bases, 1 base remained unmatched. CDR3 in DNA: TGTGCCAGCAGTTTAAGGACAGGGGACAATGAGCAGTTCTTC. Encoded protein: CASSLRTGDNEQFF.

The CDR3 coding sequence is TGTGCCATCAGCAGAGACAGGGGGGAGAGTGAAAAACTGTTTTTT. Amino acid sequence: CAISRDRGESEKLFF. This chain links TRBV10-3 with TRBJ1-4, with 9 bases lining up with TRBD1. The trim removed 6 bases at V and 7 bases at J, leaving 9 bases unmatched. The length of the CDR3 is 15 residues. Looked up from germline, CDR1 is ENHRY and CDR2 is SYGVKD.

The rearrangement links TRBV19 to TRBJ1-2; TRBD1 aligns across 7 bases. V trimming: 7 bases; J trimming: 6 bases; junction bases outside the gene matches: 5. Germline CDR1 LNHDA, CDR2 SQIVND (reference sequence). This CDR3 region has 12 residues. DNA of the CDR3: TGTGCCAGTACGGACAGGCGCGATGGCTACACCTTC. This codes for CASTDRRDGYTF.

The V and J genes are TRBV7-2 and TRBJ2-1; D possibly matches TRBD1 or TRBD2 (5 bases each). CDR3 length: 13 residues. Trimming stripped 0 bases from V and 15 bases from J, with 15 bases between. Germline CDR1 is SGHTA and CDR2 is FQGNSA. DNA for the CDR3: TGTGCCAGCAGCTTAGCGGGACGGGCAATAGCGTTCTTC. Translating it yields CASSLAGRAIAFF.

The gene calls are TRBV5-1 and TRBJ1-3, with no clear D. This CDR3 spans 16 amino acids. Germline V gene sequence: CDR1 SGHRS, CDR2 YFSETQ. V lost 4 bases to trimming and J lost 4 bases, with 18 bases between them. CDR3 in DNA: TGCGCCAGCAGCCTGGGGTCGATTTTCTCCGGAAACACCATATATTTT. Translation gives CASSLGSIFSGNTIYF.

This clone was seen once. This rearrangement joins TRBV7-9 to TRBJ1-1; D is possibly TRBD1 (6 bases). Trimming took off 3 bases at V and 2 bases at J, with 25 bases between the two ends. The CDR3 covers 19 residues. The germline CDR1 and CDR2 sequences are SEHNR and FQNEAQ (reference sequence). In nucleotides, the CDR3 is TGTGCCAGCAGCTTGCTACTTACGGACAGCTTGGGACTAAACACTGAAGCTTTCTTT. Its protein is CASSLLLTDSLGLNTEAFF.

The chain carries TRBV19 and TRBJ2-5, with D possibly being TRBD1 or TRBD2 (5 bases each). Germline CDR1 is LNHDA and CDR2 is SQIVND (reference sequence). The CDR3 consists of 13 residues. Trimming cost V 5 bases and J 4 bases, with 11 bases left between them. In DNA form, the CDR3 reads TGTGCCAGTAGTTTGAGGGGACCAGAGACCCAGTACTTC. It encodes CASSLRGPETQYF.

The DNA of the CDR3 is TGTGCCAGCAGTTCTCCGACCGGGGAGCTGTTTTTT. Translation: CASSSPTGELFF. This chain connects TRBV28 to TRBJ2-2; D is ambiguous. Trimming removed 4 bases at V and 5 bases at J, with 5 bases between. Germline lookup yields CDR1 MDHEN and CDR2 SYDVKM. CDR3 size: 12 residues.

V gene TRBV28 combines with J gene TRBJ1-4; tentatively, D is TRBD1 (6 bases). From germline, CDR1 is MDHEN and CDR2 SYDVKM. The CDR3 consists of 14 residues. V dropped 6 bases and J dropped 8 bases, with 16 bases sitting between them. The CDR3 loop is CASRPGLGGEKLFF. The CDR3 nucleotides read TGTGCCAGCAGACCGGGACTGGGGGGCGAAAAACTGTTTTTT.

The chain combines TRBV4-3 with TRBJ1-5; D gene unclear. This CDR3 contains 13 residues. V was trimmed by 0 bases and J by 9 bases, leaving 9 bases between them. CDR1 is LGHNA, CDR2 YSLEER, per germline. The CDR3 nucleotides are TGCGCCAGCAGCCAAGAAGCTGGTCGGCCCCAGCATTTT. Translation: CASSQEAGRPQHF.